This paragraph covers one T cell receptor (beta chain) sequence. Its cognate antigen is unknown. Replicate sorted-subset PCRs were loaded with approximately 190 ng DNA, roughly 33,000 T cell genomes. Some clones are missing from TCRdb's copy, which holds only in-frame ones; the method was immunoSEQ multiplex PCR. The table records roughly 2,000,000 clones, about 94% of them present only once. The source of the sample is a study of shared clonotypes between healthy human individuals. Study findings and constraints: Clonotype sharing levels among donors were expected to vary with sequencing depth.

CDR1 SGHAT and CDR2 FQNNGV come from the germline V gene. V lost 5 bases and J lost 4, with 17 bases in between. This CDR3 spans 15 amino acids. Only CD45RO-negative cells positively selected for CCR7 counted as naive CD8 cells, so terminally differentiated effector memory CD45RA+ cells were excluded. Healthy and HIV-negative, the adult donors had no recent acute infections or vaccinations. Only Caucasian adults living in Nashville, Tennessee made up the donor group. The sequenced material came from naive CD8+ T cells sorted from blood. This TCR came from a man between 18 and 29 years old in good health. This chain joins TRBV11-2 and TRBJ1-2; D is unresolved. The CDR3 here is CASSPMAGVVYGYTF. The CDR3 DNA is TGTGCCAGCAGCCCTATGGCTGGGGTCGTCTATGGCTACACCTTC.